This record concerns one T cell receptor (beta chain) sequence. This clonotype was observed at least ten times. Base qualities are not recorded, but no much larger clone differs from it by a single base. This sample was included in a study of T cells after yellow fever vaccination (dated by TCRdb to between 2017 and 2020). As for the study more broadly: Memory subsets (EM, EMRA, CM and Tscm) were sorted on a BD FACS Aria III using CD3, CD45RA, CCR7 and CD95 staining. The SMART-Seq v4 Ultra Low Input RNA kit was used to prepare libraries from fractions with low cell numbers. To follow T-cell clones before and after primary and booster YFV17D yellow fever vaccination, bulk TCR alpha and beta repertoires were sequenced over time. The cohort comprised two healthy male donors, one aged 18 to 29 and one aged 30 to 40 years. Bulk PBMC replicates and cell subsets were isolated from blood drawn at multiple timepoints before and after both primary and secondary immunization. Memory subsets were sorted on days 0, 15 and 45 and at 18 months following primary vaccination, and on days 0, 15 and 45 following the 30-year booster.

Synthesis of TCR cDNA relied on 5'RACE template switching, a step that introduced a universal primer site along with unique molecular identifiers. cDNA synthesis was primed from both the TCR alpha and TCR beta constant segments. Library amplification involved two PCR steps, and the second step added sample barcodes and sequencing adapters. Sequencing of libraries was performed on Illumina HiSeq 2500 (2x100 bp) or NovaSeq (2x150 bp). The study's processing was this. MIGEC handled demultiplexing of reads and collapsing into UMI consensus sequences, while MiXCR performed V(D)J alignment. Vaccine-responding clonotypes were identified with edgeR using replicate PBMC samples, with FDR below 0.01 and a log2 fold change above 5 up to day 15 being required. Each bulk clonotype was labeled CD4 or CD8 based on which sequenced repertoire, CD4 or CD8, contained the clonotype at higher abundance. To estimate how each clone was distributed across memory phenotypes, clonotype frequencies in memory subsets were weighted by FACS-sorted cell numbers. Starting from the raw public reads, TCRdb applied fastp trimming at Q25, assembled clones with MiXCR and retained in-frame beta chains. Every entry covers one CDR3 protein and lists the most common genes and DNA from its rows. For this entry, the V and J calls and clone size follow TCRdb and not the study's own pipeline. The sample includes approximately 32,000 distinct CDR3 sequences, with 10% observed a single time. Of the sample, roughly 12% is held by the ten largest clones.

Trimming takes 3 bases off V and 5 bases off J; junction bases not matched to a gene: 1. According to the germline V gene, CDR1 reads KGHSH and CDR2 reads LQKENI. From the cysteine through the phenylalanine, the CDR3 covers 15 amino acids. Of all the DNA, just the CDR3 is kept, 45 bases in frame from base 1. The paper's findings and limits, for the study overall: Most clones expanded after primary vaccination were re-detected after the booster (almost 97% of CD4 and 80% to 90% of CD8), suggesting broad memory maintenance. Only a couple of donors were included in the study, so the extent to which the findings can be generalized is limited. A small fraction of clonotypes showed up in both the CD4 and CD8 compartments, probably as a result of convergent recombination. Compared with the primary T-cell response, the secondary T-cell response was faster but weaker, reaching its peak on day 5 rather than on day 15. FACS-sorted repertoires could contain abundant contaminating clonotypes from the bulk population, so computational filtering was required. On day 0, almost all vaccine-responding clonotypes were found to be below detection in the sorted memory subsets.

The intended sense of this specimen's treatment or condition label: live attenuated yellow fever vaccine strain. A standard Ficoll-Paque protocol was used to isolate PBMCs from peripheral blood. RNA from sorted memory subsets was extracted with the RNeasy Micro Kit. The chain couples TRBV18 to TRBJ1-6; 10 central nucleotides agree with TRBD1. The sample here was PBMCs, either bulk or a sorted T-cell subset (CD4+, CD8+, memory, or dextramer-sorted; not recorded which), taken about 2 weeks after the first yellow fever vaccination. The sequence derives from a man aged 18 to 35 who received the YFV17D yellow fever vaccine. CDR3 loop: CASSPGTGDNSPLHF. The sequence in DNA is TGTGCCAGCTCACCCGGGACAGGGGATAATTCACCCCTCCACTTT.